This TCR beta chain originates from a study of CD8+CD57+ T cells in acquired aplastic anemia. Study-level background: DNA from sorted CD4+ and CD8+ cells averaged roughly 3.4 ug.

Concerning this clonotype itself: Its antigen is still unknown.

The study, taken as a whole, reports: Patients and controls shared 25 to 30 CD8+ CDR3 sequences, which appeared highly expressed in patients and within their immunodominant clones.

CDR1 DFQATT and CDR2 SNEGSKA come from the germline V gene (reference sequence). The CDR3 is 12 amino acids. V was shortened by 3 bases and J by 9 bases, with 14 bases between the two germline ends. TCR beta VDJ and CDR3 were profiled, and genomic DNA was the template. TCRdb reanalysed the reads using MiXCR and keeps one entry per CDR3 protein. Found here are approximately 200,000 distinct CDR3 sequences, 64% of them singletons; the top ten hold around 46%. Sequenced material: sorted CD4+, CD8+, or CD8+CD57+ T cells (not recorded which) from PBMCs. The genes are TRBV20-1 and TRBJ2-5; D perhaps matches TRBD2 (5 bases). This TCR was sampled from a human donor with severe aplastic anemia or a healthy control (not recorded which). The DNA for the CDR3 is TGCAGTGCTAGGGAAGCGGCAAAGGCCCAGTACTTC. It translates to CSAREAAKAQYF.